The following is a T cell receptor beta chain sequence with its context. Its antigen is unidentified. The sample is drawn from a study of OX40 agonist ivuxolimab in advanced cancers. Turning to the study itself: Checkpoint inhibitors had been given previously to about 40% of patients.

TCRdb's table, derived via immunoSEQ multiplex PCR, lists solely in-frame clones and lacks some. The profile covers 82,000 or so clones, with approximately 92% appearing a single time and 0.6% to 0.7% taken by the ten largest. It was autoimmune disease history or systemic immunosuppression that excluded patients. Germline assignment: CDR1 SEHNR and CDR2 FQNEAQ (reference sequence). Germline trimming cut 1 base from V and 4 bases from J; bases unmatched to any gene: 3. The CDR3 runs 14 residues. Study-wide points: Expanded clones belonging to CD8+ T cells outnumbered, on average, those of CD4+.

The source is an adult with an advanced solid tumor such as melanoma, head and neck, liver or kidney cancer. The sequences come from CD4+ or CD8+ T cells sorted from blood, collected in a trial of the OX40 agonist ivuxolimab. The chain uses TRBV7-9 and TRBJ1-2; 7 nucleotides agree with TRBD1. DNA for the CDR3: TGTGCCAGCAGCTTAGTACAGGGGCTCTATGGCTACACCTTC. It codes for CASSLVQGLYGYTF.